This T cell receptor beta chain derives from a study of cytotoxic CD8 clonotypes in ibrutinib-treated CLL. Germline values: CDR1 SGHRS, CDR2 YFSETQ. This CDR3 is built from 14 residues. V lost 0 bases to trimming and J lost 3 bases, with 9 bases between them. TCRdb's copy holds only in-frame clones and misses some; the assay was immunoSEQ multiplex PCR. The table has some 130,000 clones, 76% seen once; the top ten hold 4.5% to 6.5%. This clone was observed once. Source: PBMCs, taken after 24 months of ibrutinib treatment. V gene TRBV5-1 combines with J gene TRBJ1-2, with a possible D match to TRBD1 (5 bases). The sequence derives from a human donor with chronic lymphocytic leukemia. This CDR3 is CASSLAGADYGYTF. In DNA form, the CDR3 reads TGCGCCAGCAGCTTGGCCGGGGCAGACTATGGCTACACCTTC. Supplemented by reference TRBV5-1 and TRBJ1-2, the full variable domain reads KAGVTQTPRYLIKTRGQQVTLSCSPISGHRSVSWYQQTPGQGLQFLFEYFSETQRNKGNFPGRFSGRQFSNSRSEMNVSTLELGDSALYLCASSLAGADYGYTFGSGTRLTVV.